Listed here is a single T cell receptor beta chain. What it recognizes is unknown. Per germline, CDR1 SGHNT and CDR2 YYREEE (reference sequence). The CDR3 contains 14 residues. Between the trimmed V and J ends, which lost 4 bases and 6 bases, there was a span of 16 bases. This entry belongs to a study of vaccination and CD4 T cells after COVID-19. Once obtained from cultured CD4+ T cells, the DNA was sequenced using the Oncomine TCR Beta short-read assay. Each CDR3 protein gets one entry after TCRdb re-called the PCR reads with MiXCR. This sample carries nearly 15,000 distinct CDR3 sequences, roughly 50% of them seen once, and the ten largest clones take under 8.5%. Findings and caveats of the study: Researchers report that a median 86.3% of reactive clones in convalescent patients surfaced only post-vaccination.

The treatment: approximately nine-day PBMC culture with coronavirus spike peptide pools or control peptides (ViraFEST assay). For ViraFEST, peptide pools expanded antigen-specific T cells, after which the TCRs were sequenced. Spanning March to December 2020, the positive PCR dates came before US Alpha, Beta and Delta variants. Two million PBMCs per well were cultured with approximately 10 IU/ml IL-2 and roughly 10 ug/ml peptide pools. This clonotype was sampled from a human donor who had recovered from COVID-19. Sequencing was carried out using CD4+ T cells from blood, cultured in vitro. V usage is TRBV5-4 and J usage is TRBJ1-2; tentatively, D is TRBD1 (5 bases). CDR3 in amino acids: CASSRDWARDGYTF. The DNA of the CDR3 is TGTGCCAGCAGCCGGGACTGGGCTCGGGATGGCTACACCTTC. Based on the CDR3 plus reference TRBV5-4 and TRBJ1-2, the full variable domain is ETGVTQSPTHLIKTRGQQVTLRCSSQSGHNTVSWYQQALGQGPQFIFQYYREEENGRGNFPPRFSGLQFPNYSSELNVNALELDDSALYLCASSRDWARDGYTFGSGTRLTVV.